This TCR beta chain was identified during a study of blood T cell repertoires in COVID-19. From germline, CDR1 is SEHNR and CDR2 FQNEAQ (reference sequence). Trimming at V came to 2 bases and at J to 4 bases, leaving 4 bases not matched to a gene. This CDR3 spans 15 amino acids. Those enrolled in Seattle joined during active infection and were followed longitudinally afterward. Only in-frame clones appear in the TCRdb table, and some are missing; sequencing was by immunoSEQ multiplex PCR. The sample holds 120,000 to 150,000 clones, around 90% seen once. This clone came up once. This rearrangement joins TRBV7-9 to TRBJ1-2, with 10 bases fitting TRBD1. Sequences were obtained from peripheral blood. The clonotype was recovered from a human donor with COVID-19, enrolled during active disease. The donor label of this sample is uncertain. This CDR3 reads CASSLLTGGPYGYTF. The CDR3, as DNA: TGTGCCAGCAGCTTATTGACAGGGGGCCCCTATGGCTACACCTTC.